Included here is one T cell receptor beta chain sequence, with context. Its cognate antigen is unknown. Per TCR library, about 3,300 ng of total RNA was used. Eight separate reactions per sample served to make cDNA. One entry per CDR3 protein, without DNA, is what TCRdb gives after re-calling the 5' RACE reads. The sample spans about 160,000 distinct CDR3 sequences; the ten largest clones claim 2% to 2.5%. Germline CDR1 is SQVTM and CDR2 is ANQGSEA. This CDR3 comprises 14 residues. The data were taken from a study of monozygotic twins with inflammatory bowel disease. Study results and limitations: A single strong clonotype or signal linked to IBD was not supported. Fewer clonotypes were shared with others by IBD patients than by healthy twins, especially with disease activity.

Material for sequencing was blood. The TCR was taken from a human donor with ulcerative colitis or Crohn's disease, or a healthy co-twin of an affected twin (not recorded which). The chain joins TRBV29-1 to TRBJ2-3; TCRdb lists TRBD1, though no DNA is available to test this call. The CDR3 sequence is CSVTTGIGSDTQYF.